What follows are 10 T cell receptor beta chains derived from one specimen sequenced in a study of blood T cell repertoires in COVID-19. The data were produced by immunoSEQ multiplex PCR, yet TCRdb's version contains in-frame clones alone and is incomplete. The top ten hold about 0.83% of the sample, which has over 350,000 clones, roughly 92% seen once. The sample was PBMCs or T cells enriched from blood (not recorded which). These receptors were obtained from a woman aged 40-49 years who had been exposed to COVID-19.

This clone has a single count. The chain is built from TRBV11-2 and TRBJ1-5, with 8 nucleotides matching TRBD1. This CDR3 has 15 amino acids. V dropped 5 bases and J dropped 4; count of bases not matched to a gene: 7. Germline CDR1 is SGHAT and CDR2 is FQNNGV. The CDR3 loop reads CASSQGTGFNQPQHF. As DNA, the CDR3 is TGTGCCAGCAGCCAGGGGACAGGCTTTAATCAGCCCCAGCATTTT.

The rearrangement joins TRBV7-9 to TRBJ2-7, with 13 bases lining up with TRBD2. Unmatched junction bases numbered 13, after V lost 5 bases and J lost 0 bases. The germline CDR1 and CDR2 sequences are SEHNR and FQNEAQ (reference sequence). The CDR3 loop spans 19 amino acids. The DNA for the CDR3 is TGTGCCAGCAGCACCAGCACGACTAGCGGGGGGCCCAACTCCTACGAGCAGTACTTC. Protein product: CASSTSTTSGGPNSYEQYF.

The chain combines TRBV18 with TRBJ2-5; possible D gene TRBD1, 6 bases. Germline V lookup: CDR1 KGHSH, CDR2 LQKENI. The CDR3 loop spans 14 amino acids. V was pared by 3 bases and J by 1 base, with 9 bases between. Here the CDR3 DNA reads TGTGCCAGCTCACCCGTGGACAGCCAAGAGACCCAGTACTTC. Protein product: CASSPVDSQETQYF.

Turning to this clone: At one boundary the junction diverges from the germline segment, which might be a read error. V is TRBV20-1 and J is TRBJ1-4; D is ambiguous. CDR3 length: 11 amino acids. Germline values: CDR1 DFQATT, CDR2 SNEGSKA (reference sequence). CDR3 nucleotide sequence: TGTGCGCGTCCAACTAATGAAAAACTGTTTTTT. Residues: CARPTNEKLFF.

This clone has a single count. The gene calls are TRBV27 and TRBJ2-7, with 10 positions matching TRBD2. Germline-derived CDR1 and CDR2 are MNHEY and SMNVEV (reference sequence). J gave up 6 bases and V 3 bases, and 5 bases lay outside the gene matches. The CDR3 is 14 amino acids. This chain's CDR3 is CASSFRLAGVEQYF. The CDR3 DNA reads as TGTGCCAGCAGTTTCAGGCTAGCGGGAGTCGAGCAGTACTTC.

The chain couples TRBV9 to TRBJ2-1; D perhaps matches TRBD1 (5 bases). CDR3 length: 16 amino acids. Germline CDR1 reads SGDLS; CDR2 reads YYNGEE. V lost 2 bases and J lost 5, with 17 bases in between. CDR3: CASSVQGRQKHNEQFF. The CDR3 region has the DNA TGTGCCAGCAGCGTTCAGGGCAGACAGAAACACAATGAGCAGTTCTTC.

This chain links TRBV7-9 with TRBJ1-1, with 8 bases lining up with TRBD1. Trimming took 5 bases from V and 8 from J; bases not matched to a gene: 13. The CDR3 covers 15 residues. Germline lookup yields CDR1 SEHNR and CDR2 FQNEAQ (reference sequence). CDR3: CASSPLGGQASEAFF. CDR3 nucleotide sequence: TGTGCCAGCAGCCCCTTGGGGGGACAGGCCAGCGAAGCTTTCTTT.

This chain joins TRBV9 and TRBJ1-4; TRBD1 aligns across 8 bases. Germline V lookup: CDR1 SGDLS, CDR2 YYNGEE. This CDR3 region has 15 residues. The V and J ends lost 0 bases and 4 bases, in that order; junction bases with no gene match: 2. CDR3 nucleotide sequence: TGTGCCAGCAGCGTAGGTGGGACAGGTAATGAAAAACTGTTTTTT. Residues: CASSVGGTGNEKLFF. The variable domain in full, with the rest retrieved from reference TRBV9 and TRBJ1-4, is DSGVTQTPKHLITATGQRVTLRCSPRSGDLSVYWYQQSLDQGLQFLIQYYNGEERAKGNILERFSAQQFPDLHSELNLSSLELGDSALYFCASSVGGTGNEKLFFGSGTQLSVL.

This clone was recorded only once. As DNA, the CDR3 is TGTGCCAGTAGGACCCCAGGACAGGGGGCCTATGGCTACACCTTC. Translation gives CASRTPGQGAYGYTF. This sequence joins TRBV19 and TRBJ1-2; 11 nucleotides align to TRBD1. After removal of 6 bases from V and 4 bases from J, the junction contained 7 bases not matched to a gene. Germline V gene data show CDR1 as LNHDA and CDR2 as SQIVND (reference sequence). The CDR3 runs 15 residues.

The chain carries TRBV5-8 and TRBJ1-1; 8 nucleotides agree with TRBD1. Germline V gives CDR1 SGHTS, CDR2 YDEGEE. V lost 5 bases and J lost 5; bases outside the gene matches: 8. The CDR3 has 14 residues. The CDR3 reads CASSETGVQTEAFF. For the CDR3, the DNA is TGTGCCAGCAGTGAGACAGGGGTGCAAACTGAAGCTTTCTTT.